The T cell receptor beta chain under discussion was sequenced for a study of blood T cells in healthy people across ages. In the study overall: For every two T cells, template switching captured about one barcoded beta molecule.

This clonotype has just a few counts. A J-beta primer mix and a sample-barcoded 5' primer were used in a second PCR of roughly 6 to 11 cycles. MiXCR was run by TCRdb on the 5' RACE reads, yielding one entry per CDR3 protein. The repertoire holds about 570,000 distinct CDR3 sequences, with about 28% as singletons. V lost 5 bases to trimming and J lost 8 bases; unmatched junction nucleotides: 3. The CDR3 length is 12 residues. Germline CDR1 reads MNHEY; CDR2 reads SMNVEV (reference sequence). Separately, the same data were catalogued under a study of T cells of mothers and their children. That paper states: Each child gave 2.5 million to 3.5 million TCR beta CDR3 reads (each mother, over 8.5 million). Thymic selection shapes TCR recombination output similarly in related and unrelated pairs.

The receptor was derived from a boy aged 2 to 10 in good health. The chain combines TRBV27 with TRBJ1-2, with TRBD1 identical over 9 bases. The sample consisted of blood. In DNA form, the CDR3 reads TGTGCCAGCAGTACAGGGGGCGCGGGCTACACCTTC. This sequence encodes CASSTGGAGYTF.